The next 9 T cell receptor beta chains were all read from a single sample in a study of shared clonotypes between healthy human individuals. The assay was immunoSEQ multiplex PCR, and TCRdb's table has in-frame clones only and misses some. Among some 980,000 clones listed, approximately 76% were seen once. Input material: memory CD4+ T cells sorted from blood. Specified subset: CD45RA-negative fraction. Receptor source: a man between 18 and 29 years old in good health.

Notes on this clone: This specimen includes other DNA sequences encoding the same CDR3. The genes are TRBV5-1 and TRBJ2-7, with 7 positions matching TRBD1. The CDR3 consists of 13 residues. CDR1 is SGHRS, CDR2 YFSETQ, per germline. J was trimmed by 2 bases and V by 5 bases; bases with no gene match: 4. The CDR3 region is CASSPGQTYEQYF. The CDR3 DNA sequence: TGCGCCAGCAGTCCGGGACAGACCTACGAGCAGTACTTC.

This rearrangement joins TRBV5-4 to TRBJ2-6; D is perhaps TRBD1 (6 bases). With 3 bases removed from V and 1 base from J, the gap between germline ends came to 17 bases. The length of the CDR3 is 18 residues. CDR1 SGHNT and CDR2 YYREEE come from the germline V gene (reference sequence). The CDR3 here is CASSSGQPKPSGANVLTF. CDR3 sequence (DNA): TGTGCCAGCAGCTCTGGACAGCCGAAACCATCTGGGGCCAACGTCCTGACTTTC. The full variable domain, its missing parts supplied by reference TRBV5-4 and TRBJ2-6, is ETGVTQSPTHLIKTRGQQVTLRCSSQSGHNTVSWYQQALGQGPQFIFQYYREEENGRGNFPPRFSGLQFPNYSSELNVNALELDDSALYLCASSSGQPKPSGANVLTFGAGSRLTVL.

The chain's CDR3 is CASSYRGSYEQYF. Written as DNA, the CDR3 is TGTGCCAGCAGCTACAGGGGCTCCTACGAGCAGTACTTC. The chain has TRBV7-8 and TRBJ2-7; 7 bases are shared with TRBD1. Germline V gene lookup returns CDR1 SGHVS and CDR2 FQNEAQ. Trimming removed 4 bases from V and 0 bases from J; junction bases left unmatched: 0. CDR3 length: 13 amino acids. Based on the CDR3 plus reference TRBV7-8 and TRBJ2-7, the full variable domain is GAGVSQSPRYKVAKRGQDVALRCDPISGHVSLFWYQQALGQGPEFLTYFQNEAQLDKSGLPSDRFFAERPEGSVSTLKIQRTQQEDSAVYLCASSYRGSYEQYFGPGTRLTVT.

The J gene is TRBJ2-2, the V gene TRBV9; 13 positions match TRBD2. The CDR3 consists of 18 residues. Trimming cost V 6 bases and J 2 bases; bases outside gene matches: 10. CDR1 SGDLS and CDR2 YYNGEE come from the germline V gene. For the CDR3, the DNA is TGTGCCAGCAACCCCGGACTAGCGGGAGACACCAACACCGGGGAGCTGTTTTTT. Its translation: CASNPGLAGDTNTGELFF. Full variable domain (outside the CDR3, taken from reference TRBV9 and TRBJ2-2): DSGVTQTPKHLITATGQRVTLRCSPRSGDLSVYWYQQSLDQGLQFLIQYYNGEERAKGNILERFSAQQFPDLHSELNLSSLELGDSALYFCASNPGLAGDTNTGELFFGEGSRLTVL.

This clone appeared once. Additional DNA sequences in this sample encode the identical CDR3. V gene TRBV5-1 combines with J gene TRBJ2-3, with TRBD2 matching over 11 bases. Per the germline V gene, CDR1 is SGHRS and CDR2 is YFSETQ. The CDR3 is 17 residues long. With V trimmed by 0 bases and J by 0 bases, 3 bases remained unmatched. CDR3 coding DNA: TGCGCCAGCAGCTTGGGACTAGCGGGAAGCAGCACAGATACGCAGTATTTT. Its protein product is CASSLGLAGSSTDTQYF.

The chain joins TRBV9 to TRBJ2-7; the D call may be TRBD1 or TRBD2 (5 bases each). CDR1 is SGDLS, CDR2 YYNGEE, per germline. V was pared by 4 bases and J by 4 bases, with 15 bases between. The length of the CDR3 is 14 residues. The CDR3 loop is CASSPGTGSYEQYF. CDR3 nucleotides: TGTGCCAGCAGCCCCGGGACGGGGAGTTACGAGCAGTACTTC.

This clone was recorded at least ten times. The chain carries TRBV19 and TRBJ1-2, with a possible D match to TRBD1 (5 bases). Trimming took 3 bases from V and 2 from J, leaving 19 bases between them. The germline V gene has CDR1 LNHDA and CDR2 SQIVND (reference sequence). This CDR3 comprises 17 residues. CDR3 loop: CASSMYTGTKGNYGYTF. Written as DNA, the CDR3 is TGTGCCAGTAGTATGTATACAGGAACCAAGGGGAACTATGGCTACACCTTC.

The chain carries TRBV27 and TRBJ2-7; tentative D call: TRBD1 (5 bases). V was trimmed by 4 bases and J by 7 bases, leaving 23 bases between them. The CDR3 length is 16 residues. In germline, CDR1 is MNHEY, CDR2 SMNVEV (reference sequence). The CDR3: CASSYGRTQGIPEQYF. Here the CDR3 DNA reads TGTGCCAGCAGTTACGGTCGAACCCAGGGAATACCGGAGCAGTACTTC.

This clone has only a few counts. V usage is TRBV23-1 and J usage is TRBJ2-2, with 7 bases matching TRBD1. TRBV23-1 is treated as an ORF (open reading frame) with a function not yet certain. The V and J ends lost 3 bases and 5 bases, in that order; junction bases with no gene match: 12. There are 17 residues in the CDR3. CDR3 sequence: CASSQRCRQGETGELFF. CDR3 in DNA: TGCGCCAGCAGTCAGAGGTGTAGGCAGGGGGAAACCGGGGAGCTGTTTTTT.